The entry below gives a single TCR beta chain sequence along with its context. The antigen is unknown. Of the isolated RNA, all was reverse transcribed, and so the sequenced material was expressed TCRB transcripts. Repertoires were generated with immunoSEQ multiplex PCR, while TCRdb's copy carries only in-frame clones and drops some. The data show some 660,000 clones, with more than 13% seen just once and 0.04% held by the top ten. This sample stems from a study of beta chain features in type 1 diabetes. Study at large: Patients and healthy donors were similar in age, gender and cell yields. Examination covered approximately 100 million sorted cells spanning all samples.

Study conclusions and caveats: All four CD4+ subsets of Type 1 diabetes patients contained TCRB CDR3s that were moderately but significantly shorter. The study notes PCR might favor shorter templates equally in patients and controls. The naive, central memory and Treg TCRB repertoires of patients appeared to be more similar to one another than those of healthy donors.

V trimming: 0 bases; J trimming: 7 bases; junction bases outside the gene matches: 10. The CDR3 is 16 residues long. Germline V gene lookup returns CDR1 SGHRS and CDR2 YFSETQ. The chain is built from TRBV5-1 and TRBJ2-1; 7 bases align to TRBD1. This clonotype originated in a man between 18 and 29 years old with type 1 diabetes. Sequencing was performed on naive CD4+ T cells from blood. The CDR3 DNA follows: TGCGCCAGCAGCTTGGCCGCACAGGGGATCGGAAATGAGCAGTTCTTC. Its protein product is CASSLAAQGIGNEQFF.